This entry concerns a single T cell receptor (beta chain). As defined, naive CD8 cells were CD45RO-negative and positively selected for CCR7, with terminally differentiated effector memory CD45RA+ cells excluded. Donors were Caucasian adults residing in Nashville, Tennessee, USA. The sample belongs to a study of shared clonotypes between healthy human individuals. As for the study in general: The study enrolled a couple of women and three men aged 18 to 49.

Data came from immunoSEQ multiplex PCR; TCRdb stores just in-frame clones and leaves some out. Here the sample spans approximately 2,200,000 clones, 93% being singletons. Looked up from germline, CDR1 is MDHEN and CDR2 is SYDVKM. Trimming cost V 8 bases and J 3 bases; bases outside gene matches: 13. This CDR3 comprises 16 residues. This clonotype originated in a man aged 18 to 29 in good health. Some clones in this sample may be carry-over from other donors' samples. The chain uses TRBV28 and TRBJ2-3; 8 nucleotides align to TRBD2. The specimen was naive CD8+ T cells from PBMCs. In nucleotides, the CDR3 is TGTGCCAGCGTCCCCCAGGGAGCGGGAGTGACAGATACGCAGTATTTT. Translated: CASVPQGAGVTDTQYF.